This entry concerns a single TCR beta chain. Antigen specificity is unknown. At one boundary the junction diverges from the germline segment, which might be a read error. As part of library construction, unique molecular identifiers were attached to individual cDNA molecules. In TCRdb, the 5' RACE reads were re-called with MiXCR into one record per CDR3 protein. The table shows fewer than 55,000 distinct CDR3 sequences, with approximately 11% occurring only once. This specimen comes from a study of early T cells in non-severe SARS-CoV-2 infection. The CDR3 is made up of 14 amino acids. The germline V gene encodes CDR1 LGHDT and CDR2 YNNKEL (reference sequence). Study results and limitations: Anti-spike CD8 responses were favored by VDJdb matching, which missed private and CD4 specificities.

The sequence was collected from an adult who was a healthcare worker with PCR-confirmed SARS-CoV-2 infection or an uninfected control (not recorded which). The genes are TRBV3-1 and TRBJ2-3, with 7 bases lining up with TRBD1. The source material was whole blood. The CDR3 nucleotides are TGTGCCGGCAGCCAGGGGACAGCCACAGATACGCAGTATTTT. It yields the protein CAGSQGTATDTQYF.